Following are 29 T cell receptor beta chains from one sample sequenced in a study of blood T cell repertoires in COVID-19. Sequencing was performed with immunoSEQ multiplex PCR; in TCRdb, only in-frame clones are kept and a portion is missing. The sample consists of about 27,000 clones, about 91% of them appearing once. The sequenced sample consisted of peripheral blood. Receptors originate from a human donor with active COVID-19. The donor label of this sample is uncertain.

The chain combines TRBV7-2 with TRBJ2-1; TRBD2 matches 8 bases. Germline values: CDR1 SGHTA, CDR2 FQGNSA. With 5 bases clipped from V and 4 bases from J, the junction kept 7 bases outside the gene matches. CDR3 length: 15 residues. The CDR3 DNA reads TGTGCCAGCAGCCCTACTAGCGGAATATACAATGAGCAGTTCTTC. This sequence encodes CASSPTSGIYNEQFF.

DNA for the CDR3: TGCGCCAGCAAAAGAGAGCAGGGGAACACTGAAGCTTTCTTT. This gives the protein CASKREQGNTEAFF. This chain links TRBV5-1 with TRBJ1-1; D perhaps matches TRBD1 (5 bases). The CDR3 is 14 residues long. Looked up from germline, CDR1 is SGHRS and CDR2 is YFSETQ. Trimming took 6 bases from V and 1 from J, leaving 13 bases between them.

The chain is built from TRBV5-1 and TRBJ2-7; 10 nucleotides agree with TRBD2. The V and J ends lost 0 bases and 6 bases, in that order; junction bases with no gene match: 6. The CDR3 length is 15 residues. Germline CDR1 and CDR2: SGHRS and YFSETQ. The CDR3 nucleotides read TGCGCCAGCAGCTTGGATGTAGCGGGAGGAAGCGAGCAGTACTTC. This translates into CASSLDVAGGSEQYF.

This rearrangement joins TRBV13 to TRBJ2-2, with 14 nucleotides matching TRBD2. This CDR3 is built from 17 residues. The V segment lost 1 base and the J segment 5 bases; nucleotides outside the gene matches: 3. Germline CDR1 reads PRHDT; CDR2 reads FYEKMQ (reference sequence). CDR3 sequence: CASSLAGLAGVTGELFF. The DNA for the CDR3 is TGTGCCAGCAGCTTAGCGGGACTAGCGGGAGTTACCGGGGAGCTGTTTTTT. The full variable domain, completed using reference TRBV13 and TRBJ2-2, is AAGVIQSPRHLIKEKRETATLKCYPIPRHDTVYWYQQGPGQDPQFLISFYEKMQSDKGSIPDRFSAQQFSDYHSELNMSSLELGDSALYFCASSLAGLAGVTGELFFGEGSRLTVL.

The V call is TRBV30, the J call TRBJ1-3; D remains ambiguous. The V gene's germline CDR1 is GTSNPN and CDR2 SVGIG (reference sequence). V was cut by 8 bases and J by 3 bases, with 14 bases left in between. The CDR3 is 13 amino acids. In DNA form, the CDR3 reads TGTGCCCGCGGCCGGGGAAATGGAAACACCATATATTTT. Amino acids: CARGRGNGNTIYF. Together with reference TRBV30 and TRBJ1-3, the CDR3 gives the full variable domain: SQTIHQWPATLVQPVGSPLSLECTVEGTSNPNLYWYRQAAGRGLQLLFYSVGIGQISSEVPQNLSASRPQDRQFILSSKKLLLSDSGFYLCARGRGNGNTIYFGEGSWLTVV.

This rearrangement joins TRBV7-2 to TRBJ1-1, with D tentatively TRBD1 (6 bases). V was cut by 5 bases and J by 7 bases, with 8 bases left in between. The CDR3 has 11 residues. The germline V gene encodes CDR1 SGHTA and CDR2 FQGNSA. CDR3 residues: CASSGGIEAFF. CDR3 DNA sequence: TGTGCCAGCAGCGGGGGCATTGAAGCTTTCTTT. The full variable domain, with the rest looked up from reference TRBV7-2 and TRBJ1-1, is GAGVSQSPSNKVTEKGKDVELRCDPISGHTALYWYRQSLGQGLEFLIYFQGNSAPDKSGLPSDRFSAERTGGSVSTLTIQRTQQEDSAVYLCASSGGIEAFFGQGTRLTVV.

The chain joins TRBV5-4 to TRBJ1-6, with 8 bases identical to TRBD1. V was clipped by 4 bases and J by 10 bases; unmatched bases: 10. The CDR3 sequence is 15 residues long. The germline V gene has CDR1 SGHNT and CDR2 YYREEE (reference sequence). The CDR3 DNA follows: TGTGCCAGCAGCGATCGGACAGGGAAGGGGTCACCCCTCCACTTT. Its protein is CASSDRTGKGSPLHF.

The chain joins TRBV30 to TRBJ2-1; TRBD1 is a possible D gene (7 bases). There are 14 residues in the CDR3. The germline V gene has CDR1 GTSNPN and CDR2 SVGIG (reference sequence). The ends were cut back, 4 bases at V and 5 bases at J, with 15 bases in the middle. The CDR3 protein is CAWKQGRRNNEQFF. The CDR3 bases are TGTGCCTGGAAACAGGGGAGGAGGAACAATGAGCAGTTCTTC.

This clone was seen only once. The chain is built from TRBV19 and TRBJ2-5; TRBD1 matches at 11 bases. Germline V gene sequence: CDR1 LNHDA, CDR2 SQIVND (reference sequence). Unmatched junction bases numbered 5, after V lost 1 base and J lost 4 bases. The CDR3 has 16 amino acids. CDR3 sequence reads: CASSIGGTGGVETQYF. The DNA for the CDR3 is TGTGCCAGTAGTATAGGAGGGACAGGGGGGGTAGAGACCCAGTACTTC.

The genes are TRBV6-5 and TRBJ2-7, with 8 nucleotides matching TRBD2. Germline V gives CDR1 MNHEY, CDR2 SVGAGI. The CDR3 extends over 16 amino acids. V dropped 0 bases and J dropped 7; count of bases not matched to a gene: 11. CDR3 DNA sequence: TGTGCCAGCAGTTACTCGGGTAGCGGGGCACCTTGGGAGCAGTACTTC. Protein product: CASSYSGSGAPWEQYF.

This chain uses TRBV9 with TRBJ2-2; TRBD2 matches at 10 bases. CDR3 length: 17 amino acids. After removal of 3 bases from V and 2 bases from J, the junction contained 7 bases not matched to a gene. Germline V gene sequence: CDR1 SGDLS, CDR2 YYNGEE. CDR3 region: CASSDDLAGANTGELFF. In DNA form, the CDR3 reads TGTGCCAGCAGCGACGACCTAGCGGGAGCAAACACCGGGGAGCTGTTTTTT.

The rearrangement joins TRBV5-6 to TRBJ2-5; D ambiguous. The ends were cut back, 0 bases at V and 0 bases at J, with 6 bases in the middle. From germline, CDR1 is SGHDT and CDR2 YYEEEE. The CDR3 loop spans 14 amino acids. The CDR3 loop reads CASSLAQYQETQYF. The CDR3 DNA sequence: TGTGCCAGCAGCTTGGCCCAGTACCAAGAGACCCAGTACTTC.

The chain is built from TRBV30 and TRBJ1-3; the D is unclear. This CDR3 has 13 amino acids. V shed 4 bases and J shed 0 bases, with 7 bases lying between them. Per germline, CDR1 GTSNPN and CDR2 SVGIG (reference sequence). The CDR3 reads CAWTRFSGNTIYF. The CDR3 DNA reads TGTGCCTGGACCAGGTTCTCTGGAAACACCATATATTTT.

This chain connects TRBV10-3 to TRBJ2-3, with TRBD1 as a possible D gene (6 bases). Germline V gives CDR1 ENHRY, CDR2 SYGVKD. CDR3 length: 15 amino acids. The V gene lost 7 bases and the J gene lost 3 bases, with 17 bases spanning the gap. CDR3 loop: CAITRDNDETDTQYF. Written as DNA, the CDR3 is TGTGCCATCACCCGGGACAACGACGAAACAGATACGCAGTATTTT.

The J gene is TRBJ1-4, the V gene TRBV25-1; TRBD1 might be the D (5 bases). Germline values: CDR1 MGHDK, CDR2 SYGVNS. CDR3 size: 15 residues. Trimming shortened V by 1 base and J by 7 bases, and 13 bases separated the two germline ends. In DNA form, the CDR3 reads TGTGCCAGCAGTGAATCGGGCAGGGTGGGTGAAAAACTGTTTTTT. Protein: CASSESGRVGEKLFF. Based on the CDR3 plus reference TRBV25-1 and TRBJ1-4, the full variable domain is EADIYQTPRYLVIGTGKKITLECSQTMGHDKMYWYQQDPGMELHLIHYSYGVNSTEKGDLSSESTVSRIRTEHFPLTLESARPSHTSQYLCASSESGRVGEKLFFGSGTQLSVL.

Only a few counts were recorded for this clone. The gene calls are TRBV6-2 or TRBV6-3 and TRBJ1-1, with TRBD1 identical over 7 bases. CDR1 MNHEY and CDR2 SVGEGT come from the germline V gene. J was trimmed by 1 base and V by 0 bases; bases with no gene match: 5. The CDR3 length is 16 residues. CDR3 loop: CASSYSPGGRNTEAFF. Written as DNA, the CDR3 is TGTGCCAGCAGTTACTCACCAGGGGGGCGGAACACTGAAGCTTTCTTT.

This chain connects TRBV10-3 to TRBJ2-3; 10 nucleotides agree with TRBD1. V trimming: 11 bases; J trimming: 1 base; junction bases outside the gene matches: 12. Per the germline V gene, CDR1 is ENHRY and CDR2 is SYGVKD. The CDR3 consists of 16 residues. The CDR3 region has the DNA TGTGCCTCGGGCGTCGGGGGGACAGGGGGCACAGATACGCAGTATTTT. It encodes CASGVGGTGGTDTQYF.

This chain links TRBV28 with TRBJ2-2, with a tentative D call TRBD2 (5 bases). With 6 bases removed from V and 1 base from J, the gap between germline ends came to 15 bases. Germline CDR1 MDHEN, CDR2 SYDVKM. The CDR3 totals 16 residues. The CDR3 is CASSSYRGRNTGELFF. DNA of the CDR3: TGTGCCAGCAGCTCCTATCGGGGTCGGAACACCGGGGAGCTGTTTTTT.

The chain joins TRBV4-3 to TRBJ1-2; 8 bases are a match to TRBD1. Trimming took 1 base from V and 2 from J; bases not matched to a gene: 6. This CDR3 has 16 amino acids. Germline assignment: CDR1 LGHNA and CDR2 YSLEER. The CDR3 sequence is CASSQAHRGGNYGYTF. CDR3 DNA sequence: TGCGCCAGCAGCCAAGCTCACAGGGGGGGAAACTATGGCTACACCTTC.

This chain uses TRBV27 with TRBJ2-6; D uncertain. From germline, CDR1 is MNHEY and CDR2 SMNVEV (reference sequence). The CDR3 runs to 14 residues. The V and J ends lost 10 bases and 0 bases respectively, with 10 bases between them. The CDR3 here is CATSLASGANVLTF. The CDR3 region has the DNA TGTGCCACATCTTTGGCCTCTGGGGCCAACGTCCTGACTTTC. Based on the CDR3 plus reference TRBV27 and TRBJ2-6, the full variable domain is EAQVTQNPRYLITVTGKKLTVTCSQNMNHEYMSWYRQDPGLGLRQIYYSMNVEVTDKGDVPEGYKVSRKEKRNFPLILESPSPNQTSLYFCATSLASGANVLTFGAGSRLTVL.

The genes are TRBV21-1 and TRBJ2-7; the table's D call, TRBD1, was not checked against the DNA. TRBV21-1 is a documented pseudogene. This CDR3 region has 15 residues. The CDR3 nucleotides are TGTGCCAGCAGCAAAGTGGGACATTCCACCTACGAGCAGTACTTC. Translated, it gives CASSKVGHSTYEQYF.

The chain employs TRBV7-2 and TRBJ2-7; 11 nucleotides agree with TRBD1. Germline lookup yields CDR1 SGHTA and CDR2 FQGNSA. This CDR3 region has 14 residues. V shed 5 bases and J 8 bases; nucleotides not matched to a gene: 8. CDR3 in amino acids: CASSMDRGPTKQYF. The CDR3 DNA follows: TGTGCCAGCAGCATGGACAGGGGGCCTACCAAGCAGTACTTC.

The chain combines TRBV5-1 with TRBJ2-5; TRBD2 is a possible D gene (6 bases). CDR3 size: 15 residues. V lost 3 bases, J lost 5 bases, and 17 bases lay in between. The V gene's germline CDR1 is SGHRS and CDR2 YFSETQ. The CDR3 sequence: CASSSPSGGWETQYF. The CDR3 DNA is TGCGCCAGCAGCTCCCCGAGTGGGGGGTGGGAGACCCAGTACTTC.

This clone was seen a single time. V and J are TRBV6-2 or TRBV6-3 and TRBJ2-7; D is possibly TRBD1 (5 bases). V lost 5 bases and J lost 5, with 19 bases in between. This CDR3 has 15 residues. The germline gives CDR1 MNHEY, CDR2 SVGEGT. CDR3 in amino acids: CASSTPIRDRDEQYF. In DNA, the CDR3 is TGTGCCAGCAGTACACCCATCAGGGATAGAGACGAGCAGTACTTC.

The rearrangement links TRBV27 to TRBJ1-5; 7 bases agree with TRBD1. This CDR3 has 15 residues. Germline-derived CDR1 and CDR2 are MNHEY and SMNVEV (reference sequence). Trimming removed 6 bases from V and 9 bases from J; junction bases left unmatched: 14. The CDR3 protein is CASSPRQGYLGPQHF. The CDR3, as DNA: TGTGCCAGCAGCCCCAGACAGGGATACTTGGGGCCCCAGCATTTT.

The chain combines TRBV7-8 with TRBJ1-1; D possibly corresponds to TRBD1 (6 bases). The ends were cut back, 5 bases at V and 10 bases at J, with 14 bases in the middle. CDR1 SGHVS and CDR2 FQNEAQ come from the germline V gene. This CDR3 has 12 residues. CDR3 region: CASSPEGVAAFF. DNA of the CDR3: TGTGCCAGCAGCCCAGAGGGGGTAGCAGCTTTCTTT. Combining the CDR3 with reference TRBV7-8 and TRBJ1-1 gives the whole variable domain GAGVSQSPRYKVAKRGQDVALRCDPISGHVSLFWYQQALGQGPEFLTYFQNEAQLDKSGLPSDRFFAERPEGSVSTLKIQRTQQEDSAVYLCASSPEGVAAFFGQGTRLTVV.

This clone occurred once. V usage is TRBV9 and J usage is TRBJ1-4; the match to TRBD1 covers 7 bases. This CDR3 has 16 amino acids. The junction had 2 bases not matched to a gene; V was cut back by 0 bases and J by 0 bases. Per the germline V gene, CDR1 is SGDLS and CDR2 is YYNGEE. The CDR3 is CASSVDQGATNEKLFF. The DNA of the CDR3 is TGTGCCAGCAGCGTAGACCAGGGGGCAACTAATGAAAAACTGTTTTTT.

This clone appeared a single time. The chain combines TRBV28 with TRBJ2-1, with 7 bases fitting TRBD1. This CDR3 has 17 amino acids. With V trimmed by 4 bases and J by 5 bases, 14 bases remained unmatched. Germline values: CDR1 MDHEN, CDR2 SYDVKM. The CDR3, as DNA: TGTGCCAGCAGTTCGTTTTTAAAGGGGGCGGAGGACAATGAGCAGTTCTTC. This sequence encodes CASSSFLKGAEDNEQFF.

The chain combines TRBV11-2 with TRBJ2-3, with D hard to call. V was cut by 6 bases and J by 1 base, with 14 bases left in between. The CDR3 is 15 residues long. Germline V lookup: CDR1 SGHAT, CDR2 FQNNGV. CDR3 protein: CASRPPTFRTDTQYF. The CDR3 coding sequence is TGTGCCAGCAGACCCCCGACATTCCGCACAGATACGCAGTATTTT.